The 25 T cell receptor beta chains reported below all come from one sample, sequenced in a study of vaccination and CD4 T cells after COVID-19. CD4+ T cells that had been cultured provided DNA sequenced with the Oncomine TCR Beta short-read assay. TCRdb reanalysed the PCR reads using MiXCR and keeps one entry per CDR3 protein. The sample lists about 20,000 distinct CDR3 sequences, 80% occurring once. Antigens of these TCRs are unknown. Documented treatment: roughly ten-day PBMC culture with coronavirus spike peptide pools or control peptides (ViraFEST assay). The source material was CD4+ T cells from blood, cultured in vitro, sampled after SARS-CoV-2 vaccination. Receptors originate from a human donor who received a COVID-19 vaccine.

The chain employs TRBV6-1 and TRBJ1-2; 7 nucleotides agree with TRBD1. Germline values: CDR1 MNHNS, CDR2 SASEGT. The CDR3 consists of 15 residues. J gave up 1 base and V 4 bases, and 6 bases lay outside the gene matches. CDR3 residues: CASSARQGGNYGYTF. For the CDR3, the DNA is TGTGCCAGCAGTGCCCGACAGGGCGGTAACTATGGCTACACCTTC.

The chain has TRBV7-2 and TRBJ1-2; D ambiguous. CDR3 length equals 15 residues. The V end lost 5 bases, the J end lost 2 bases, and 15 bases lay between the germline ends. Per the germline V gene, CDR1 is SGHTA and CDR2 is FQGNSA. This CDR3 is CASSTSALGNYGYTF. Written as DNA, the CDR3 is TGTGCCAGCAGCACCAGCGCGCTGGGGAACTATGGCTACACCTTC.

The gene calls are TRBV20-1 and TRBJ1-2, with TRBD1 matching 9 bases. The CDR3 extends over 12 amino acids. The trim removed 5 bases at V and 4 bases at J, leaving 2 bases unmatched. Germline V gene lookup returns CDR1 DFQATT and CDR2 SNEGSKA (reference sequence). CDR3 in amino acids: CSAQDRGYGYTF. CDR3 DNA sequence: TGCAGTGCTCAGGACAGGGGCTATGGCTACACCTTC.

This chain connects TRBV6-4 to TRBJ1-1; tentative D call: TRBD1 (6 bases). Trimming stripped 6 bases from V and 5 bases from J, with 16 bases between. The CDR3 consists of 14 residues. The germline gives CDR1 MRHNA, CDR2 SNTAGT. The DNA of the CDR3 is TGTGCCAGCAGGAGAGAGGGGGAAGGGACTGAAGCTTTCTTT. Translating it yields CASRREGEGTEAFF.

The gene calls are TRBV5-1 and TRBJ2-3; D tentatively fits TRBD1 or TRBD2 (7 bases each). Germline assignment: CDR1 SGHRS and CDR2 YFSETQ. The CDR3 runs 15 residues. Trimming took 3 bases from V and 6 from J, leaving 17 bases between them. In nucleotides, the CDR3 is TGCGCCAGCAGCTCAAGGGGGCTAGCGGATGATACGCAGTATTTT. This sequence encodes CASSSRGLADDTQYF.

This chain uses TRBV12-3 or TRBV12-4 with TRBJ2-3, with 11 bases fitting TRBD1. The ends lost 3 bases at V and 4 bases at J; junction bases unmatched: 3. The CDR3 extends over 15 amino acids. The CDR3 sequence: CASSLRTGGADTQYF. The DNA of the CDR3 is TGTGCCAGCAGTTTGAGGACAGGGGGCGCAGATACGCAGTATTTT.

V is TRBV19 and J is TRBJ2-5, with TRBD1 as a possible D gene (6 bases). The CDR3 length is 13 residues. V shed 5 bases and J shed 2 bases, with 9 bases lying between them. Germline-derived CDR1 and CDR2 are LNHDA and SQIVND (reference sequence). CDR3 protein: CASSVGQQETQYF. CDR3 DNA sequence: TGTGCCAGTAGTGTAGGACAGCAAGAGACCCAGTACTTC.

The table lists this clonotype with a count of one. V gene TRBV5-1 combines with J gene TRBJ2-3; D is uncertain. V lost 7 bases and J 5 bases, leaving 8 bases between the germline ends. Germline assignment: CDR1 SGHRS and CDR2 YFSETQ. CDR3 length: 11 residues. For the CDR3, the DNA is TGCGCCAGCGGCATCGAAGATACGCAGTATTTT. The encoded protein is CASGIEDTQYF.

This chain joins TRBV15 and TRBJ1-5; D gene ambiguous. The ends were cut back, 0 bases at V and 6 bases at J, with 18 bases in the middle. The germline V gene encodes CDR1 LNHNV and CDR2 YYDKDF (reference sequence). CDR3 length equals 17 residues. CDR3 DNA sequence: TGTGCCACCAGCAGAGACCCCGACCCCCCTGGCGGTCAGCCCCAGCATTTT. It is translated as CATSRDPDPPGGQPQHF. Complete variable domain (other parts from reference TRBV15 and TRBJ1-5): DAMVIQNPRYQVTQFGKPVTLSCSQTLNHNVMYWYQQKSSQAPKLLFHYYDKDFNNEADTPDNFQSRRPNTSFCFLDIRSPGLGDTAMYLCATSRDPDPPGGQPQHFGDGTRLSIL.

A single count supports this clonotype. The V gene is TRBV20-1, the J gene TRBJ2-3, with 15 nucleotides matching TRBD2. CDR1 and CDR2 from the germline V gene are DFQATT and SNEGSKA (reference sequence). The CDR3 is 15 amino acids. V lost 3 bases to trimming and J lost 7 bases; unmatched junction nucleotides: 5. For the CDR3, the DNA is TGCAGTGCTAGTGGACTAGCGGGGGGGTGGTATACGCAGTATTTT. It translates to CSASGLAGGWYTQYF.

The chain combines TRBV30 with TRBJ1-5; weak D call: TRBD1 (5 bases). Trimming took off 0 bases at V and 0 bases at J, with 15 bases between the two ends. Germline V CDR1 and CDR2: GTSNPN, SVGIG (reference sequence). The CDR3 has 17 residues. The CDR3 sequence: CAWSVRVGTDSNQPQHF. The DNA of the CDR3 is TGTGCCTGGAGTGTACGGGTAGGGACGGATAGCAATCAGCCCCAGCATTTT.

In DNA, the CDR3 is TGCGCCAGCAGTCAACCACAGGGGATTAGTTCTGGAAACACCATATATTTT. It codes for CASSQPQGISSGNTIYF. The chain joins TRBV23-1 to TRBJ1-3; TRBD1 agrees at 7 bases. Being an ORF, TRBV23-1 has a function that is uncertain. The CDR3 spans 17 residues. V dropped 2 bases and J dropped 1; count of bases not matched to a gene: 8.

The V gene is TRBV6-1, the J gene TRBJ1-6, with no clear D. Germline V gene data show CDR1 as MNHNS and CDR2 as SASEGT. The length of the CDR3 is 15 residues. V was pared by 3 bases and J by 5 bases, with 11 bases between. CDR3 sequence (DNA): TGTGCCAGCAGTGACAGGAGCTTCCATAATTCACCCCTCCACTTT. The encoded protein is CASSDRSFHNSPLHF.

The rearrangement joins TRBV20-1 to TRBJ2-3; tentatively, D is TRBD2 (5 bases). The V and J ends lost 6 bases and 0 bases respectively, with 19 bases between them. CDR3 length: 16 amino acids. Germline V gene data show CDR1 as DFQATT and CDR2 as SNEGSKA (reference sequence). DNA for the CDR3: TGCAGTGCGGCGCCTTTTCGAGGGCTTAGCACAGATACGCAGTATTTT. Protein: CSAAPFRGLSTDTQYF.

This clonotype was counted between two and nine times. The chain uses TRBV21-1 and TRBJ2-2. TRBV21-1 is designated a pseudogene. The CDR3 covers 15 residues. The CDR3, as DNA: TGTGCCAGCAGCCAAGATAAGGCCTCCACCGGGGAGCTGTTTTTT. It codes for CASSQDKASTGELFF.

The rearrangement links TRBV12-3 or TRBV12-4 to TRBJ2-2; 8 positions agree with TRBD1. With V trimmed by 8 bases and J by 7 bases, 9 bases remained unmatched. CDR3 length: 14 residues. Here the CDR3 reads CASGRTGNVGELFF. The CDR3 region has the DNA TGTGCCAGCGGAAGGACAGGGAATGTCGGGGAGCTGTTTTTT.

The chain carries TRBV19 and TRBJ1-5; weak D call: TRBD1 (5 bases). The CDR3 has 15 residues. Germline lookup yields CDR1 LNHDA and CDR2 SQIVND (reference sequence). V lost 2 bases to trimming and J lost 2 bases, with 10 bases between them. In DNA, the CDR3 is TGTGCCAGTAGTATATCGAGGGGTGGCAATCAGCCCCAGCATTTT. The encoded protein is CASSISRGGNQPQHF.

The V and J genes are TRBV10-2 and TRBJ2-2; the D gene is possibly TRBD2 (6 bases). This CDR3 has 15 amino acids. Trimming removed 4 bases from V and 0 bases from J, with 9 bases in between. Germline V CDR1 and CDR2: WSHSY, SAAADI. CDR3 in DNA: TGCGCCAGCAGTGCAACTAGCCCGAACACCGGGGAGCTGTTTTTT. Translation gives CASSATSPNTGELFF.

This clonotype appeared a single time. The chain links TRBV20-1 to TRBJ2-5; the match to TRBD2 covers 9 bases. Germline V gene data show CDR1 as DFQATT and CDR2 as SNEGSKA (reference sequence). This CDR3 spans 15 amino acids. The ends lost 0 bases at V and 3 bases at J; junction bases unmatched: 5. CDR3 loop: CSARDPAGGKETQYF. The CDR3 coding sequence is TGCAGTGCTAGAGATCCAGCGGGGGGAAAAGAGACCCAGTACTTC.

The rearrangement links TRBV10-1 to TRBJ1-2; perhaps TRBD1 as D (5 bases). Germline V gives CDR1 WNHNN, CDR2 SYGVQD (reference sequence). This CDR3 spans 13 amino acids. Trimming pared 5 bases from V and 2 bases from J, leaving 9 bases between. Here the CDR3 reads CASSYWTNYGYTF. CDR3 sequence (DNA): TGCGCCAGCAGTTATTGGACAAACTATGGCTACACCTTC.

The chain has TRBV20-1 and TRBJ2-4; possible D gene TRBD2, 5 bases. CDR3 size: 14 residues. The V and J ends lost 0 bases and 3 bases respectively, with 9 bases between them. Germline V CDR1 and CDR2: DFQATT, SNEGSKA (reference sequence). The CDR3 bases are TGCAGTGCTAGAGAGGCCGGGAACAAAAACATTCAGTACTTC. Translation gives CSAREAGNKNIQYF.

The chain recombines TRBV19 with TRBJ1-5; TRBD1 aligns across 8 bases. V was clipped by 4 bases and J by 0 bases; unmatched bases: 2. This CDR3 region has 15 residues. Germline V gene lookup returns CDR1 LNHDA and CDR2 SQIVND (reference sequence). CDR3 amino acids: CASSTGQGSNQPQHF. The CDR3 DNA reads as TGTGCCAGTAGTACTGGACAGGGTAGCAATCAGCCCCAGCATTTT.

The chain has TRBV7-2 and TRBJ2-5; TRBD2 matches at 13 bases. V was pared by 5 bases and J by 5 bases, with 8 bases of the junction left unmatched. This CDR3 comprises 16 residues. Germline loops: CDR1 SGHTA, CDR2 FQGNSA. The CDR3, as DNA: TGTGCCAGCAGCCCGACTAGCGGGGGGATCCGTGAGACCCAGTACTTC. This gives the protein CASSPTSGGIRETQYF. The full variable domain, in which reference TRBV7-2 and TRBJ2-5 provide the parts outside the CDR3, is GAGVSQSPSNKVTEKGKDVELRCDPISGHTALYWYRQSLGQGLEFLIYFQGNSAPDKSGLPSDRFSAERTGGSVSTLTIQRTQQEDSAVYLCASSPTSGGIRETQYFGPGTRLLVL.

The chain uses TRBV10-1 and TRBJ1-1, with TRBD1 matching over 9 bases. Trimming cost V 4 bases and J 7 bases; bases outside gene matches: 10. The length of the CDR3 is 15 residues. Germline loops: CDR1 WNHNN, CDR2 SYGVQD (reference sequence). In nucleotides, the CDR3 is TGCGCCAGCAGTGTGACAGGGGGAGCGAGGGGTGAAGCTTTCTTT. Its translation: CASSVTGGARGEAFF.

The V gene is TRBV15, the J gene TRBJ1-6; no firm D call. Germline V gene lookup returns CDR1 LNHNV and CDR2 YYDKDF (reference sequence). V was shortened by 6 bases and J by 2 bases, with 5 bases between the two germline ends. This CDR3 is built from 13 residues. The CDR3 region is CATSNTYNSPLHF. CDR3 DNA: TGTGCCACCAGTAACACCTATAATTCACCCCTCCACTTT. The variable domain in full, completed from reference TRBV15 and TRBJ1-6, reads DAMVIQNPRYQVTQFGKPVTLSCSQTLNHNVMYWYQQKSSQAPKLLFHYYDKDFNNEADTPDNFQSRRPNTSFCFLDIRSPGLGDTAMYLCATSNTYNSPLHFGNGTRLTVT.